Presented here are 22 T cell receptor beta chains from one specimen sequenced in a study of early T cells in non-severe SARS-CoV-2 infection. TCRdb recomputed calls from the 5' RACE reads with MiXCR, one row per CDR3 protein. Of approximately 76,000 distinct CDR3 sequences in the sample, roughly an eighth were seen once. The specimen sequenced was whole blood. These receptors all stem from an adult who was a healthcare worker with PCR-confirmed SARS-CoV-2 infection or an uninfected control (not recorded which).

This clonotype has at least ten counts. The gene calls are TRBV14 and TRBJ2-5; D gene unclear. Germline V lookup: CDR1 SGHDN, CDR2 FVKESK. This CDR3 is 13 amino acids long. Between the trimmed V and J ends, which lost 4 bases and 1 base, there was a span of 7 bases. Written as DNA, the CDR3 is TGTGCCAGCAGCCGGCAGCTCCAAGAGACCCAGTACTTC. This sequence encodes CASSRQLQETQYF.

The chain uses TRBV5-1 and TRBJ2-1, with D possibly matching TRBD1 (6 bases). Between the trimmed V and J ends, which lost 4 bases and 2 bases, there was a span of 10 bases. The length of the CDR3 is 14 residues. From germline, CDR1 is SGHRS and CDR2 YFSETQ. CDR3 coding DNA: TGCGCCAGCAGCACGGACAGAACCTACAATGAGCAGTTCTTC. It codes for CASSTDRTYNEQFF.

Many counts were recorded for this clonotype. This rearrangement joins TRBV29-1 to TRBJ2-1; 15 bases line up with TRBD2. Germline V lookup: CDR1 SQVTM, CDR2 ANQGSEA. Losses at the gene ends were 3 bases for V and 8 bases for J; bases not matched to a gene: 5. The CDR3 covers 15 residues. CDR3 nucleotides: TGCAGCGTTGAGGGACTAGCGGGAGGCCGGGATGAGCAGTTCTTC. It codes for CSVEGLAGGRDEQFF.

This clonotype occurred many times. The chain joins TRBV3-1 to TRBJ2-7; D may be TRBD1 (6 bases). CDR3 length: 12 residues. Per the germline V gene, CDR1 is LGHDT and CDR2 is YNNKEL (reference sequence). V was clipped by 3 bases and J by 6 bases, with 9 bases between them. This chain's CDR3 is CASSHTGPEQYF. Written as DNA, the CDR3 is TGTGCCAGCAGCCACACAGGGCCCGAGCAGTACTTC.

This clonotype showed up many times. The CDR3 sequence is CASSLKGALPDPETQYF. CDR3 nucleotide sequence: TGTGCCAGCAGTTTAAAAGGGGCACTACCGGATCCAGAGACCCAGTACTTC. This chain connects TRBV27 to TRBJ2-5, with D maybe TRBD1 (5 bases). V lost 2 bases, J lost 4 bases, and 20 bases lay in between. CDR3 size: 17 residues. Germline V gene lookup returns CDR1 MNHEY and CDR2 SMNVEV (reference sequence).

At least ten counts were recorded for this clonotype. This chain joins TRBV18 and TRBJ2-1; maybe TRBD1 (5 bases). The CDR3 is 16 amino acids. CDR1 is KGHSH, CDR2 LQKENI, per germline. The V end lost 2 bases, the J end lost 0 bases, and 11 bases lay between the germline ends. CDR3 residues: CASSPLGAGSYNEQFF. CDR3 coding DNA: TGTGCCAGCTCACCATTAGGGGCAGGCTCCTACAATGAGCAGTTCTTC. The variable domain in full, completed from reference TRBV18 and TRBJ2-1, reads NAGVMQNPRHLVRRRGQEARLRCSPMKGHSHVYWYRQLPEEGLKFMVYLQKENIIDESGMPKERFSAEFPKEGPSILRIQQVVRGDSAAYFCASSPLGAGSYNEQFFGPGTRLTVL.

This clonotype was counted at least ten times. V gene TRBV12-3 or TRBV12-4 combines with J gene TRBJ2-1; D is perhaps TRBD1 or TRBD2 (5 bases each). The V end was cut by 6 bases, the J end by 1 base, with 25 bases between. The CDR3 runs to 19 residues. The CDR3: CASSRSAGTVGRSYNEQFF. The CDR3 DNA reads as TGTGCCAGCAGCCGATCCGCCGGGACGGTGGGTCGATCCTACAATGAGCAGTTCTTC.

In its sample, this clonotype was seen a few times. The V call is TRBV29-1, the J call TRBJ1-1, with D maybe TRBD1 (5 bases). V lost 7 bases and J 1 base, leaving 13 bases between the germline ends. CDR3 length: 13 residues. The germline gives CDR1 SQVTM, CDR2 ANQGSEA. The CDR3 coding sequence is TGCAGCGGGGGCGTGCAGGGGAACACTGAAGCTTTCTTT. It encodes CSGGVQGNTEAFF.

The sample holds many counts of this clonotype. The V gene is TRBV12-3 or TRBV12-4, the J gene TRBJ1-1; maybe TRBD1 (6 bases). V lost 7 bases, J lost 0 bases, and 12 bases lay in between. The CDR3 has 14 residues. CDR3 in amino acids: CASTGGVMNTEAFF. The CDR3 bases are TGTGCCAGCACCGGGGGCGTAATGAACACTGAAGCTTTCTTT.

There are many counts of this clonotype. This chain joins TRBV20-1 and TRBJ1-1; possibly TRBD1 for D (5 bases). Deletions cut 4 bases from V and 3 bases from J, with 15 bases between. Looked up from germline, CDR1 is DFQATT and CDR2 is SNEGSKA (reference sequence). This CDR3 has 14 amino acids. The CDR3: CSAIPGPEDTEAFF. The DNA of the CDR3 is TGCAGTGCTATACCGGGACCGGAGGACACTGAAGCTTTCTTT.

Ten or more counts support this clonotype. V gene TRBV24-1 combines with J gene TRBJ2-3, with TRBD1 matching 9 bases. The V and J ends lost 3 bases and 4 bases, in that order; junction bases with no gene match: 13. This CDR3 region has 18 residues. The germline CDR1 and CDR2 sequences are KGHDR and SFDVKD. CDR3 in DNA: TGTGCCACCAGTGATCCACCACCGGGACAGGGTATCGCAGATACGCAGTATTTT. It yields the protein CATSDPPPGQGIADTQYF.

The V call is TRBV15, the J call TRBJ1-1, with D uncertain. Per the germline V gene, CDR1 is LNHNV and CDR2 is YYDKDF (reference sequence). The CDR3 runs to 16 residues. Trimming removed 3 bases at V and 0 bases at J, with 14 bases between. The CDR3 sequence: CATSRKAGSMNTEAFF. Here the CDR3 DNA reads TGTGCCACCAGCAGGAAGGCCGGATCTATGAACACTGAAGCTTTCTTT.

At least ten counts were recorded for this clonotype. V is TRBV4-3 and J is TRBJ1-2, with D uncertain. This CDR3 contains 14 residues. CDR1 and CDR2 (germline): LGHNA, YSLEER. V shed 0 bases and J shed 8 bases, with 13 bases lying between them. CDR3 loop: CASSQDFTSGGYTF. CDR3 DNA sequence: TGCGCCAGCAGCCAAGATTTTACGTCGGGGGGCTACACCTTC.

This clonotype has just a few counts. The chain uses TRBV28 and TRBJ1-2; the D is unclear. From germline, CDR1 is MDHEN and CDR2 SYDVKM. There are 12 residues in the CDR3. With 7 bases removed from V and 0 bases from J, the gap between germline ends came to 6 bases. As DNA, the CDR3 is TGTGCCAGCAACGACCCTAACTATGGCTACACCTTC. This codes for CASNDPNYGYTF.

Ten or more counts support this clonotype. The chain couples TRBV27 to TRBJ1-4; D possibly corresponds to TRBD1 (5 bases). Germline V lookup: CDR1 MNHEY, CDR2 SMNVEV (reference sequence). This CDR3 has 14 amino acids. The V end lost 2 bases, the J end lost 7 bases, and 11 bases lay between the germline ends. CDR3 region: CASSLIPGGEKLFF. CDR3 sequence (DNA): TGTGCCAGCAGTTTAATACCCGGGGGTGAAAAACTGTTTTTT.

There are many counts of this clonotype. The CDR3 loop reads CSVGTATDTQYF. CDR3 in DNA: TGCAGCGTTGGGACAGCCACAGATACGCAGTATTTT. The chain links TRBV29-1 to TRBJ2-3, with TRBD1 as a possible D gene (6 bases). This CDR3 is 12 amino acids long. V shed 4 bases and J shed 2 bases, with 7 bases lying between them. Germline V CDR1 and CDR2: SQVTM, ANQGSEA.

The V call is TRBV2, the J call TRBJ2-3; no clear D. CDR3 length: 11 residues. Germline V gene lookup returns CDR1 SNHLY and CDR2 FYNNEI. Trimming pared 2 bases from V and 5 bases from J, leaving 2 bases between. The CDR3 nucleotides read TGTGCCAGCAGTGAAATAGATACGCAGTATTTT. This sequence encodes CASSEIDTQYF.

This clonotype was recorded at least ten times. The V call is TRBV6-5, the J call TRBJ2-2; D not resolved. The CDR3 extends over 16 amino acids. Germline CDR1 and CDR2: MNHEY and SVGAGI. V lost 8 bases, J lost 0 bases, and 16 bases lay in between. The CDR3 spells CASGRSLSANTGELFF. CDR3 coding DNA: TGTGCCAGCGGCCGCTCCTTATCGGCGAACACCGGGGAGCTGTTTTTT.

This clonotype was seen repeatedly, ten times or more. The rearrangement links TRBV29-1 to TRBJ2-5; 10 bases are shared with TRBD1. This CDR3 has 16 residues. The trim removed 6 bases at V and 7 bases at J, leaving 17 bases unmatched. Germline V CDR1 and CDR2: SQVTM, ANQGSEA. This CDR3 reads CSVLLLGQGDPRTQYF. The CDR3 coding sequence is TGCAGCGTGCTCCTTCTCGGACAGGGGGACCCTCGGACCCAGTACTTC.

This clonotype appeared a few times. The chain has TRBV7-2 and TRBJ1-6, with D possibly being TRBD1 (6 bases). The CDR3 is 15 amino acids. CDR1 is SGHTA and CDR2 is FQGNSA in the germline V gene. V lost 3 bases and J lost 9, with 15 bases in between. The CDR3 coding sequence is TGTGCCAGCAGCTTGCCACAGGGAGGAGGTTCACCCCTCCACTTT. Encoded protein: CASSLPQGGGSPLHF.

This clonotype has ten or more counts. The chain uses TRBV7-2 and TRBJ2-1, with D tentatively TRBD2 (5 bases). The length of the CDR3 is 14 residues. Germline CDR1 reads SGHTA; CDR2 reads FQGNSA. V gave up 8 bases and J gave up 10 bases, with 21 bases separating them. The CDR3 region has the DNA TGTGCCAGCGGCCGGGGAGTAAATTTCTGGGAGCAGTTCTTC. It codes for CASGRGVNFWEQFF.

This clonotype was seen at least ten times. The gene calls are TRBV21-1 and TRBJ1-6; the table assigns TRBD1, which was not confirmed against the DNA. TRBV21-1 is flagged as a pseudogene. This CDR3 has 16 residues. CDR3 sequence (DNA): TGTGCCAGCAGCAGGGCTTTCAGGGAGAAGAATTCACCCCTCCACTTT. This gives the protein CASSRAFREKNSPLHF.